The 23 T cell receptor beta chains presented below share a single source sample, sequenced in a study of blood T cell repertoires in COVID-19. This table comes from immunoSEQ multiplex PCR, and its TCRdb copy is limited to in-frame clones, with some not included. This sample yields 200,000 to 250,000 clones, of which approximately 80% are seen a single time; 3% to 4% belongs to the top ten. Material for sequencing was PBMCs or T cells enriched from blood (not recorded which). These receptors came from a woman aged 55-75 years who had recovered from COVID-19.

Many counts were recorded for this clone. The CDR3 DNA sequence: TGTGCCAGCAGTTATAGTAGCAATCAGCCCCAGCATTTT. Amino acids: CASSYSSNQPQHF. V gene TRBV6-2 or TRBV6-3 combines with J gene TRBJ1-5; no firm D call. Trimming cost V 3 bases and J 0 bases, with 3 bases left between them. The CDR3 runs 13 residues. Germline CDR1 is MNHEY and CDR2 is SVGEGT.

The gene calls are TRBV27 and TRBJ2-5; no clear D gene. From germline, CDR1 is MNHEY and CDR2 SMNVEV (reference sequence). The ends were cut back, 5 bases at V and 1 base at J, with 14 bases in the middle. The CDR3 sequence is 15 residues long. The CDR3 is CASSPHSSVQETQYF. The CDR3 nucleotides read TGTGCCAGCAGTCCACATTCCAGCGTCCAAGAGACCCAGTACTTC.

CDR3 amino acids: CASSPGTSTSETQYF. CDR3 sequence (DNA): TGCGCCAGCAGCCCAGGGACTAGCACATCGGAGACCCAGTACTTC. The V and J genes are TRBV4-1 and TRBJ2-5; 9 nucleotides match TRBD2. The V gene end was trimmed by 4 bases and the J gene end by 5 bases; junction bases not matched to a gene: 8. CDR1 and CDR2 from the germline V gene are MGHRA and YSYEKL. The CDR3 runs 15 residues.

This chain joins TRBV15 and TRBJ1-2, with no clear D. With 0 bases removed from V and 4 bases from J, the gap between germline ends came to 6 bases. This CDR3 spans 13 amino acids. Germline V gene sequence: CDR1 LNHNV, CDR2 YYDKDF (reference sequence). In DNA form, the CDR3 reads TGTGCCACCAGCAGAGATCCGGTCTATGGCTACACCTTC. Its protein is CATSRDPVYGYTF.

This chain's CDR3 is CASGQRTGENIQYF. The DNA for the CDR3 is TGTGCTAGTGGGCAAAGGACAGGGGAAAACATTCAGTACTTC. J is TRBJ2-4 and V is TRBV12-5, with TRBD1 identical over 9 bases. Germline V gene data show CDR1 as LGHNT and CDR2 as FRNRAP. The CDR3 sequence is 14 residues long. The trim removed 6 bases at V and 5 bases at J, leaving 5 bases unmatched. The entire variable domain, with the rest obtained from reference TRBV12-5 and TRBJ2-4, is as follows: DARVTQTPRHKVTEMGQEVTMRCQPILGHNTVFWYRQTMMQGLELLAYFRNRAPLDDSGMPKDRFSAEMPDATLATLKIQPSEPRDSAVYFCASGQRTGENIQYFGAGTRLSVL.

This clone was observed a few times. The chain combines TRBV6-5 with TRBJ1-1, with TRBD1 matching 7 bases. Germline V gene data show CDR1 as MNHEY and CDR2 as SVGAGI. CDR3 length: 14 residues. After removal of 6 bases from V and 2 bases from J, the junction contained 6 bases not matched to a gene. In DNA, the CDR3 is TGTGCCAGCAGCCGGGACAGAGCCAACACTGAAGCTTTCTTT. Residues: CASSRDRANTEAFF.

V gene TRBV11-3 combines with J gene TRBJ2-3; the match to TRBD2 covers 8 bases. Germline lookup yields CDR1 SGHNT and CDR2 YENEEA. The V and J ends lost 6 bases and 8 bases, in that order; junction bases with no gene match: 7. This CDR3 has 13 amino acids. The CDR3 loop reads CASRDSREGTQYF. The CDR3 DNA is TGTGCCAGCAGGGACAGCCGGGAGGGTACGCAGTATTTT.

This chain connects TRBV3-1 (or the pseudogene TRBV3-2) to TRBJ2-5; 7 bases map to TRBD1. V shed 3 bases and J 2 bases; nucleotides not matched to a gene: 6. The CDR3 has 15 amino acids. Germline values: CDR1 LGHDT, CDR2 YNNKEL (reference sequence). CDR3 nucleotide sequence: TGTGCCAGCAGCCAGGGGGACAGACAGCAAGAGACCCAGTACTTC. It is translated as CASSQGDRQQETQYF.

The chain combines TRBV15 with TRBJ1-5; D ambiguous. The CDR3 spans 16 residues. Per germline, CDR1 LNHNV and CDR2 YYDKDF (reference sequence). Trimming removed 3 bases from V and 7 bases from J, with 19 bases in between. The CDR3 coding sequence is TGTGCCACCAGCAGTCCTACGGGAGTCTCGGGACAGCCCCAGCATTTT. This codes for CATSSPTGVSGQPQHF.

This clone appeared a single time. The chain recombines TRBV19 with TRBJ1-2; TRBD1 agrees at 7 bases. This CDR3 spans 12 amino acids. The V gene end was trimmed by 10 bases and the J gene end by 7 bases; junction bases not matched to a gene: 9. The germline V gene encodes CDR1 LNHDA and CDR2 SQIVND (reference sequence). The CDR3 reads CATTGDSGGYTF. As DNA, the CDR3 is TGTGCCACTACAGGGGATTCTGGTGGCTACACCTTC.

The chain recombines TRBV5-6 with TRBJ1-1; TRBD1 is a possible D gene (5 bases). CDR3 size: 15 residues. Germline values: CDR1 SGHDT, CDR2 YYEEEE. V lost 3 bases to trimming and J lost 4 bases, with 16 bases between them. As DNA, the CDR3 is TGTGCCAGCAGCTGGGGGGAGGGTCCGGGCACTGAAGCTTTCTTT. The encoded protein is CASSWGEGPGTEAFF.

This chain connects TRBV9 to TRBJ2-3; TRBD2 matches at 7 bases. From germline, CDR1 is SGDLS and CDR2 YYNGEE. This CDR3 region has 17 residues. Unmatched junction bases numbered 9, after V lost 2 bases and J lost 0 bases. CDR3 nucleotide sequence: TGTGCCAGCAGCGTGGATAACGGGGGGACTAGCACAGATACGCAGTATTTT. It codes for CASSVDNGGTSTDTQYF.

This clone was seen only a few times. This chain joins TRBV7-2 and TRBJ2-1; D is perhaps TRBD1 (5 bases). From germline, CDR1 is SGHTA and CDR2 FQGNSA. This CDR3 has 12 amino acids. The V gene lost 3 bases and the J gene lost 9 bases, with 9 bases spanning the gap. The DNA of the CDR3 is TGTGCCAGCAGCTTGGGGCACGGTGAGCAGTTCTTC. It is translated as CASSLGHGEQFF.

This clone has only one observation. CDR3 nucleotides: TGTGCCAGCAGCTTAGGGGCAGGGACTGGAAACACCATATATTTT. Translated, it gives CASSLGAGTGNTIYF. This chain uses TRBV7-2 with TRBJ1-3; possibly TRBD1 for D (5 bases). The germline V gene encodes CDR1 SGHTA and CDR2 FQGNSA. V lost 1 base to trimming and J lost 2 bases, with 9 bases between them. The CDR3 sequence is 15 residues long.

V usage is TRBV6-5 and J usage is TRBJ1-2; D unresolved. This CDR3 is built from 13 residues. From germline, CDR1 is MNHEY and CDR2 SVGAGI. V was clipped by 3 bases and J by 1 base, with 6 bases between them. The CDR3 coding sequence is TGTGCCAGCAGTTATGGCCTTAACTATGGCTACACCTTC. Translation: CASSYGLNYGYTF.

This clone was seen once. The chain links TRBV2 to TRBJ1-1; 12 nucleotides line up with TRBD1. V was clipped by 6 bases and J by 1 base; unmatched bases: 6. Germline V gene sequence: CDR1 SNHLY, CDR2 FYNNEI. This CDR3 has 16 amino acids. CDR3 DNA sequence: TGTGCCAGCAGCGGGACAGGGGGCAGGGGGAACACTGAAGCTTTCTTT. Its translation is CASSGTGGRGNTEAFF. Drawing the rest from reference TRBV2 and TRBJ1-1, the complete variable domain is EPEVTQTPSHQVTQMGQEVILRCVPISNHLYFYWYRQILGQKVEFLVSFYNNEISEKSEIFDDQFSVERPDGSNFTLKIRSTKLEDSAMYFCASSGTGGRGNTEAFFGQGTRLTVV.

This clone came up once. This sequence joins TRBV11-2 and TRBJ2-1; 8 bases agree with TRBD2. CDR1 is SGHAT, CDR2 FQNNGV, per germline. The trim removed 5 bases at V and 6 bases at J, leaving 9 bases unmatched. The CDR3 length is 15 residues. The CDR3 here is CASSELAVTTNEQFF. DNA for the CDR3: TGTGCCAGCAGCGAACTAGCGGTCACTACCAATGAGCAGTTCTTC.

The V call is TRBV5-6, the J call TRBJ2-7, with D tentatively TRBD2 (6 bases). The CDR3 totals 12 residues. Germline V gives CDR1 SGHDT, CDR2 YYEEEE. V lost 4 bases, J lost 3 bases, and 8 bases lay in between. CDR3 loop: CASSRDFYEQYF. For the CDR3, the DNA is TGTGCCAGCAGCCGGGACTTCTACGAGCAGTACTTC. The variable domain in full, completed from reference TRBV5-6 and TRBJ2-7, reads DAGVTQSPTHLIKTRGQQVTLRCSPKSGHDTVSWYQQALGQGPQFIFQYYEEEERQRGNFPDRFSGHQFPNYSSELNVNALLLGDSALYLCASSRDFYEQYFGPGTRLTVT.

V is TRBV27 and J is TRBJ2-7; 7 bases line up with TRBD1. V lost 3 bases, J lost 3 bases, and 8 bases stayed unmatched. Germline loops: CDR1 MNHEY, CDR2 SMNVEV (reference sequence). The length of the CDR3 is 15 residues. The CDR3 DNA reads TGTGCCAGCAGTTTTACAGGACAGGTAGGCTACGAGCAGTACTTC. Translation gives CASSFTGQVGYEQYF.

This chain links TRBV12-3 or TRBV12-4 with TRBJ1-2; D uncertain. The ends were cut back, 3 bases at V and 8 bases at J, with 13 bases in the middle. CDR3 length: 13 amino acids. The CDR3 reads CASSFGPPHGYTF. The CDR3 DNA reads TGTGCCAGCAGTTTTGGGCCGCCTCACGGCTACACCTTC.

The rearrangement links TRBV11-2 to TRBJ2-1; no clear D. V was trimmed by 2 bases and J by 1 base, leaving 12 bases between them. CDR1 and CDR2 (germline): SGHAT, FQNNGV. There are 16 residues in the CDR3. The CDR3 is CASSLNHARSYNEQFF. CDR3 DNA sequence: TGTGCCAGCAGCTTAAATCATGCGAGATCCTACAATGAGCAGTTCTTC. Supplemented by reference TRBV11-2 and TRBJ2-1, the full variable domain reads EAGVAQSPRYKIIEKRQSVAFWCNPISGHATLYWYQQILGQGPKLLIQFQNNGVVDDSQLPKDRFSAERLKGVDSTLKIQPAKLEDSAVYLCASSLNHARSYNEQFFGPGTRLTVL.

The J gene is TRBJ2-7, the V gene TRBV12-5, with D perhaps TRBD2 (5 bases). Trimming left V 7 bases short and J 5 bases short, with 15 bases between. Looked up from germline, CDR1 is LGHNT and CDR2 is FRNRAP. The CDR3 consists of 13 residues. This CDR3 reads CASVPDGGNEQYF. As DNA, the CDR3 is TGTGCTAGTGTTCCCGACGGAGGCAACGAGCAGTACTTC.

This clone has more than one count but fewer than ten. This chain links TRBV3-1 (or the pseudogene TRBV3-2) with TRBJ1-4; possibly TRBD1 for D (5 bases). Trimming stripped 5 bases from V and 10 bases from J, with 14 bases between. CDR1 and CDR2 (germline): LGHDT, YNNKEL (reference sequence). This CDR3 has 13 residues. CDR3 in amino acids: CASSFEATGKLFF. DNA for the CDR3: TGTGCCAGCAGCTTCGAGGCTACAGGAAAACTGTTTTTT.